The T cell receptor (beta chain) described here comes from a study of T cell responses to AZD1222 COVID-19 vaccine. Germline loops: CDR1 SNHLY, CDR2 FYNNEI. This CDR3 is 15 amino acids long. V was pared by 8 bases and J by 1 base, with 5 bases of the junction left unmatched. Generated by immunoSEQ multiplex PCR, the TCRdb table keeps only in-frame clones and is missing some. The sample yields 150,000 or so clones, nearly 95% seen once. Findings and limits, study-wide: Donors in the cohort were predominantly white British and more often female, and clonal diversity was possibly underestimated. Across spike, vaccine-associated CD4 TCRs were found, dominant at 160-218 and 743-854.

A word on this clone: The antigen remains undetermined.

This sample comprised peripheral blood, obtained on day 0 of AZD1222 vaccination. This chain links TRBV2 with TRBJ2-1; 10 bases fit TRBD2. This receptor was identified in an adult in good health. The CDR3 sequence: CASGLAGDSYNEQFF. DNA for the CDR3: TGTGCCAGCGGTCTAGCGGGGGATTCCTACAATGAGCAGTTCTTC.